This T cell receptor beta chain came from a study of cytomegalovirus exposure and HLA in healthy donors. This CDR3 is 13 amino acids long. Trimming took off 6 bases at V and 3 bases at J, with 12 bases between the two ends. CDR1 WNHNN and CDR2 SYGVQD come from the germline V gene (reference sequence). It was with 60 Vbeta and 13 Jbeta primers that the PCR ran. Sequencing was performed with immunoSEQ multiplex PCR; in TCRdb, only in-frame clones are kept and a portion is missing. The sample shows 100,000 or so clones, roughly 80% of them seen only once. The sequencing input was PBMCs. The source of this sequence is a woman aged 40-49 years in good health and CMV-seropositive. The chain has TRBV10-1 and TRBJ2-7, with D possibly matching TRBD2 (5 bases). The CDR3 loop reads CASSPGKSYEQYF. The CDR3 nucleotides are TGCGCCAGCAGCCCCGGGAAAAGCTACGAGCAGTACTTC.